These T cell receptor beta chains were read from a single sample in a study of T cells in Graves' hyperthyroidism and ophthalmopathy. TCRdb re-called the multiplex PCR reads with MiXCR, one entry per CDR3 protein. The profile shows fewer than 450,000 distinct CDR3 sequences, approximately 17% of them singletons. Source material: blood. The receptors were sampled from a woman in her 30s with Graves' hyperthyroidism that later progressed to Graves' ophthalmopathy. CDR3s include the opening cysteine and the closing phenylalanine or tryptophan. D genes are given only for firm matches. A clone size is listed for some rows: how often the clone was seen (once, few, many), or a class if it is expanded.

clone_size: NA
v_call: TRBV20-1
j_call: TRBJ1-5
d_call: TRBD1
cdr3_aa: CSATRGGPDQPQHF
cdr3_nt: TGCAGTGCCACGAGAGGGGGCCCAGATCAGCCCCAGCATTTT

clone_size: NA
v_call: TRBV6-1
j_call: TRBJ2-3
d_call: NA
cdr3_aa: CASRFSGTQYF
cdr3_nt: TGTGCCAGCCGCTTTTCGGGTACGCAGTATTTT

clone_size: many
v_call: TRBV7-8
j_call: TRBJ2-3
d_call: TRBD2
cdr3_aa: CASSVSPWTSGSTDTQYF
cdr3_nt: TGTGCCAGCAGCGTTAGCCCTTGGACTAGCGGCAGCACAGATACGCAGTATTTT

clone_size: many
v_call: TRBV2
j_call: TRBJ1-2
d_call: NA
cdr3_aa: CASSERFLGQNYGYTF
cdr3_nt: TGTGCCAGCAGTGAAAGATTTCTAGGACAGAACTATGGCTACACCTTC

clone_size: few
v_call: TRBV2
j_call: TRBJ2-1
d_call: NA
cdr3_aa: CASSETRNLYEQFF
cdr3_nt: TGTGCCAGCAGTGAAACGAGAAATCTCTATGAGCAGTTCTTC

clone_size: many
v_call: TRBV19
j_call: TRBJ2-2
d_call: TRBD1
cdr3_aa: CASSFGQANTGELFF
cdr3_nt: TGTGCCAGTAGTTTCGGACAGGCCAACACCGGGGAGCTGTTTTTT

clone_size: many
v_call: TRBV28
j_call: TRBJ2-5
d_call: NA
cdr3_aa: CASSLSGTQETQYF
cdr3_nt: TGTGCCAGCAGTTTAAGCGGAACCCAAGAGACCCAGTACTTC

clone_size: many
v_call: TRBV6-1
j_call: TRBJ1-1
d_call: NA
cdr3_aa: CASSESRGGAFF
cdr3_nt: TGTGCCAGCAGTGAAAGTCGAGGGGGAGCTTTCTTT

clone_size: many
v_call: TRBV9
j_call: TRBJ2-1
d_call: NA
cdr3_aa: CASSVASNYNEQFF
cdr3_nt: TGTGCCAGCAGCGTTGCTAGTAACTACAATGAGCAGTTCTTC

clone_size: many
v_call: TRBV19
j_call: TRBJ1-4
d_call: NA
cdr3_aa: CASIPRESEKLFF
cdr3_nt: TGTGCCAGTATCCCAAGGGAGAGTGAAAAACTGTTTTTT

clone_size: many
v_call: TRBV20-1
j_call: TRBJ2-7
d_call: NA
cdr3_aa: CSARVEGFSYEQYF
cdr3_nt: TGCAGTGCTAGAGTGGAGGGTTTCTCCTACGAGCAGTACTTC

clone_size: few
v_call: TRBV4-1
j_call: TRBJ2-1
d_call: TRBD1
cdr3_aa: CASSQGAGGVEQFF
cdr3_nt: TGCGCCAGCAGCCAAGGGGCAGGGGGTGTTGAGCAGTTCTTC

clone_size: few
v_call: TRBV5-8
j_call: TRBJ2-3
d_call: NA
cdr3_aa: CASSLEPQGNTDTQYF
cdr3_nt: TGTGCCAGCAGCTTGGAACCCCAGGGTAACACAGATACGCAGTATTTT

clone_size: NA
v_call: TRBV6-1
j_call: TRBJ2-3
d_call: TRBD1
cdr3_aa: CASSQGQGLTATQYF
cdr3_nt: TGTGCCAGCAGTCAAGGACAGGGCCTCACTGCTACGCAGTATTTT

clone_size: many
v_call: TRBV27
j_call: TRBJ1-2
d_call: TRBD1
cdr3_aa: CASSLDRGVSGYTF
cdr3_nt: TGTGCCAGCAGTCTCGACAGGGGGGTTAGTGGCTACACCTTC

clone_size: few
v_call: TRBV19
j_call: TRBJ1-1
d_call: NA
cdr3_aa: CASSKSGIRNTEAFF
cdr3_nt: TGTGCCAGTAGTAAGAGCGGGATTCGGAACACTGAAGCTTTCTTT

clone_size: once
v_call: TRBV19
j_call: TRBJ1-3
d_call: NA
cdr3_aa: CASVFEGNSGNTIYF
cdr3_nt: TGTGCCAGTGTCTTCGAGGGTAACTCTGGAAACACCATATATTTT

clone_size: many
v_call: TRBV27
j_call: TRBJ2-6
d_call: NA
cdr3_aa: CASSLVWGASGANVLTF
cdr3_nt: TGTGCCAGCAGTTTAGTCTGGGGCGCTTCTGGGGCCAACGTCCTGACTTTC

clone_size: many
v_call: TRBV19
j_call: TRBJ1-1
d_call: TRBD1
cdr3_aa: CASSGTGFEAFF
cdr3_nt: TGTGCCAGTAGTGGGACAGGGTTTGAAGCTTTCTTT

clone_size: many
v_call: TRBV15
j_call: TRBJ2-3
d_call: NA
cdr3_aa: CATSRDHPGVSTDTQYF
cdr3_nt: TGTGCCACCAGCAGAGATCATCCAGGGGTTAGCACAGATACGCAGTATTTT

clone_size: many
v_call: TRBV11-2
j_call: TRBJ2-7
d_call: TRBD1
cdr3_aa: CASSATTGGSYEQYF
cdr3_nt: TGTGCCAGCAGCGCAACGACAGGGGGTTCATACGAGCAGTACTTC

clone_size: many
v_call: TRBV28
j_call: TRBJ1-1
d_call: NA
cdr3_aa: CASSFGGRPEAFF
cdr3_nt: TGTGCCAGCAGTTTTGGGGGGCGGCCTGAAGCTTTCTTT

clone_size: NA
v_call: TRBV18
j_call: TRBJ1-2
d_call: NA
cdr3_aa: CASSPSAGYYGYTF
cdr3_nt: TGTGCCAGCTCACCATCAGCAGGGTACTATGGCTACACCTTC

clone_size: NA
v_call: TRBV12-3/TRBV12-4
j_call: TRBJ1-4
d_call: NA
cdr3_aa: CASTPGRPNEKLFF
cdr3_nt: TGTGCCAGCACCCCCGGACGGCCTAATGAAAAACTGTTTTTT

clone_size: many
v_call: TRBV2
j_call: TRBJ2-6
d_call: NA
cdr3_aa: CASSGGIWGNIGANVLTF
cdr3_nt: TGTGCCAGCAGTGGGGGAATCTGGGGAAATATCGGGGCCAACGTCCTGACTTTC

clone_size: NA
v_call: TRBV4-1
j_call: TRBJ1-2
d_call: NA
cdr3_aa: CASSLGNRDHYGYTF
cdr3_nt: TGCGCCAGCAGTCTCGGAAACCGGGACCACTATGGCTACACCTTC

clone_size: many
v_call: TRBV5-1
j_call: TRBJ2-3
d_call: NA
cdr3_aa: CASSFLAGGLTDTQYF
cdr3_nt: TGCGCCAGCAGCTTCCTCGCCGGGGGGCTCACAGATACGCAGTATTTT

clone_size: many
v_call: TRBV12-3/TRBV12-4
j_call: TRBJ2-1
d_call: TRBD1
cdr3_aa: CASSSDRVEQFF
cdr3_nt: TGTGCCAGCAGTTCAGACAGGGTCGAGCAGTTCTTC

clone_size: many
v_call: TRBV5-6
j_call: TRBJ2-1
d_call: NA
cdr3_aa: CASSLETRNEQFF
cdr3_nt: TGTGCCAGCAGCTTGGAAACACGAAATGAGCAGTTCTTC

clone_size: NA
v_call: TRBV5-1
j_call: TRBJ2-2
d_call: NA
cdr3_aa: CASSLGADGELFF
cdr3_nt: TGCGCCAGCAGCTTGGGGGCTGACGGGGAGCTGTTTTTT

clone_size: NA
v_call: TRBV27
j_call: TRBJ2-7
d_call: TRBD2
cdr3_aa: CASRRPGLAGVQQYF
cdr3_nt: TGTGCCAGCAGACGTCCGGGACTAGCGGGAGTACAGCAGTACTTC

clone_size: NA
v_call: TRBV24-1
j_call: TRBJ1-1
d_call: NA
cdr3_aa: CATSEPGTPHAFF
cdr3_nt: TGTGCCACCAGTGAACCAGGTACTCCACACGCTTTCTTT

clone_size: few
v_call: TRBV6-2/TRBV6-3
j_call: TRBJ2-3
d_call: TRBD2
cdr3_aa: CASSYSLTSGGADTDTQYF
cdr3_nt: TGTGCCAGCAGTTACTCATTGACTAGCGGGGGGGCTGACACAGATACGCAGTATTTT

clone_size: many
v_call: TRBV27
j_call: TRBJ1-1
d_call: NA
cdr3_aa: CASRSQGANTEAFF
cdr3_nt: TGTGCCAGCAGGTCACAGGGAGCTAACACTGAAGCTTTCTTT

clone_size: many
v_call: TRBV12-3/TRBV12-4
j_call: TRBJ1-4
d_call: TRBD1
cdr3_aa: CASSLWGQFPTNEKLFF
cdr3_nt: TGTGCCAGCAGTTTGTGGGGACAGTTCCCAACTAATGAAAAACTGTTTTTT

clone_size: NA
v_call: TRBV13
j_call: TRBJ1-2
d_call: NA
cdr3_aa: CASSSGGVSYGYTF
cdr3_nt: TGTGCCAGCAGCTCGGGGGGGGTGTCCTATGGCTACACCTTC

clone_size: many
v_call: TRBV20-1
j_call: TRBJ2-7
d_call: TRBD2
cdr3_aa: CSASGLAGNQQYF
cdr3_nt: TGCAGTGCTTCGGGACTAGCGGGGAACCAGCAGTACTTC